A single sample gave rise to the 6 T cell receptor beta chains below, sequenced in a study of glioma-infiltrating T cells. TCR alpha and beta CDR3 regions were amplified from RNA using iRepertoire nested multiplex PCR. A single record per CDR3 protein comes from TCRdb applying MiXCR to the multiplex PCR reads. The sample includes tens of thousands of distinct CDR3 sequences, roughly 37% of them seen just once. Sample: glioma tissue, nonneoplastic brain tissue, or PBMCs (not recorded which). These receptors were collected from a human donor with low-grade glioma or glioblastoma, undergoing nonglioma brain surgery, or in good health (not recorded which).

The chain has TRBV27 and TRBJ1-5; 11 bases are shared with TRBD1. The CDR3 has 17 residues. The trim removed 4 bases at V and 9 bases at J, leaving 14 bases unmatched. CDR1 and CDR2 from the germline V gene are MNHEY and SMNVEV (reference sequence). The CDR3 coding sequence is TGTGCCAGCAGTTCAATTCACGGGACAGGGGGATATCGGCCCCAGCATTTT. Translation gives CASSSIHGTGGYRPQHF.

The sample holds many counts of this clonotype. The chain has TRBV5-1 and TRBJ1-1; D remains ambiguous. Germline assignment: CDR1 SGHRS and CDR2 YFSETQ. Trimming took 0 bases from V and 4 from J, leaving 16 bases between them. The CDR3 consists of 16 residues. CDR3 loop: CASSLDPQIGSTEAFF. CDR3 DNA: TGCGCCAGCAGCTTGGATCCCCAAATTGGGTCCACTGAAGCTTTCTTT.

Note on this clonotype: This could be a read error, since a much larger clone is one nucleotide away. J is TRBJ2-6 and V is TRBV7-9, with unresolved D. Germline CDR1 reads SEHNR; CDR2 reads FQNEAQ (reference sequence). The CDR3 spans 16 residues. CDR3 in DNA: TGTGCCAGCAGCTTAGGACGGATCTCTGGGTCCAACGTCCTGACTTTC. Its translation is CASSLGRISGSNVLTF. The full variable domain, rest sourced from reference TRBV7-9 and TRBJ2-6, is DTGVSQNPRHKITKRGQNVTFRCDPISEHNRLYWYRQTLGQGPEFLTYFQNEAQLEKSRLLSDRFSAERPKGSFSTLEIQRTEQGDSAMYLCASSLGRISGSNVLTFGAGSRLTVL.

This clonotype was counted many times. The chain has TRBV2 and TRBJ1-2; possibly TRBD1 for D (5 bases). The germline gives CDR1 SNHLY, CDR2 FYNNEI. This CDR3 comprises 14 residues. V gave up 3 bases and J gave up 4 bases, with 12 bases separating them. CDR3 nucleotide sequence: TGTGCCAGCAGTGACATGGGGCAGGGCTATGGCTACACCTTC. It translates to CASSDMGQGYGYTF.

This clonotype was picked up a small number of times. This may come from a read error, since a much larger clone is one base off. The J gene is TRBJ2-7, the V gene TRBV24-1; D is unresolved. This CDR3 is 11 amino acids long. The germline V gene has CDR1 KGHDR and CDR2 SFDVKD. The CDR3 DNA is TGTGCCACCAGTGATTTGGATGAGCAGTGCTTC. Its translation is CATSDLDEQCF.

This clonotype has ten or more counts. The chain has TRBV28 and TRBJ1-5; tentative D call: TRBD1 (5 bases). The CDR3 is 16 residues long. The V gene lost 4 bases and the J gene lost 4 bases, with 17 bases spanning the gap. Germline V gene data show CDR1 as MDHEN and CDR2 as SYDVKM. CDR3 sequence (DNA): TGTGCCAGCAGTTCCGCCCAGGGACGGACAAATCAGCCCCAGCATTTT. The encoded protein is CASSSAQGRTNQPQHF.